Given below is one T cell receptor beta chain in context. The antigen is unknown. This CDR3 contains 19 residues. Trimming cost V 0 bases and J 3 bases; bases outside gene matches: 12. CDR1 and CDR2 from the germline V gene are SGDLS and YYNGEE. The entry originates in a study of cytomegalovirus exposure and HLA in healthy donors. Notes on the study in general: V- and J-gene trimming in TCR beta was tied to a missense DCLRE1C variant by an analysis performed later. Sequences of the TCR beta chain were said to predict the HLA-A and HLA-B alleles of most subjects accurately. A likely sequencing artifact accounted for one observed cluster of highly shared sequence variants.

Researchers ran the PCR with 60 Vbeta and 13 Jbeta primers. Sequenced by immunoSEQ multiplex PCR; TCRdb stores in-frame clones only, minus some. Among about 120,000 clones listed, around 80% were seen once. The sample comprised PBMCs. The source is a man aged 50-60 years in good health and CMV-seronegative. This chain connects TRBV9 to TRBJ2-2, with TRBD2 matching over 9 bases. The CDR3 bases are TGTGCCAGCAGCGTAGGGTACCCCCCGCGGGAGGGGGACACCGGGGAGCTGTTTTTT. Translating gives CASSVGYPPREGDTGELFF.